This is a list of T cell receptor beta chains from one sample in a study of T cell repertoires and HLA-DP antigens. Repertoires were generated with immunoSEQ multiplex PCR, while TCRdb's copy carries only in-frame clones and drops some. The sample lists about 110,000 clones; around 93% were seen once. Their specific antigens are unknown. Sequenced material: CD4+ T cells from PBMCs. The receptors originated from a woman between 18 and 29 years old in good health and CMV-seronegative. The CDR3 runs from the conserved cysteine through the conserved F or W. D genes are given only for firm matches. Only some rows state a clone size, as once, few, many or a class for expanded clones.

V gene,D gene,J gene,clone size,CDR3 protein,CDR3 DNA
TRBV5-1,-,TRBJ2-3,-,CASSLDYTDTQYF,TGCGCCAGCAGCTTGGACTACACAGATACGCAGTATTTT
TRBV4-1,TRBD2,TRBJ2-2,-,CASSQGSLGLDLPGAGELFF,TGCGCCAGCAGCCAAGGTAGCTTAGGACTAGATCTTCCCGGGGCCGGGGAGCTGTTTTTT
TRBV7-2,-,TRBJ2-2,-,CASSLVGGGTGELFF,TGTGCCAGCAGCTTAGTAGGAGGGGGCACCGGGGAGCTGTTTTTT
TRBV7-9,TRBD1,TRBJ2-5,-,CASRPRIGQGGETQYF,TGTGCCAGCAGACCCAGAATCGGACAGGGTGGGGAGACCCAGTACTTC
TRBV7-9,TRBD1,TRBJ1-1,once,CASSLLALGQGAFF,TGTGCCAGCAGCCTTCTGGCCCTTGGACAGGGGGCTTTCTTT
TRBV27,-,TRBJ2-3,-,CASSLRVGADTQYF,TGTGCCAGCAGTTTAAGGGTCGGAGCAGATACGCAGTATTTT
TRBV30,-,TRBJ1-2,-,CAWTDSPNYGYTF,TGTGCCTGGACAGACAGCCCTAACTATGGCTACACCTTC
TRBV29-1,-,TRBJ2-1,-,CSVGRYDEQFF,TGCAGCGTTGGACGGTATGATGAGCAGTTCTTC
TRBV20-1,-,TRBJ2-5,once,CSFRDLKTQYF,TGCAGTTTCAGGGATTTGAAGACCCAGTACTTC
TRBV11-2,-,TRBJ1-2,-,CASSFRWDGGRCTF,TGTGCCAGCAGCTTTCGGTGGGACGGAGGAAGGTGCACCTTC
TRBV7-3,TRBD2,TRBJ2-3,once,CASSPRGESTDTQYF,TGTGCCAGCAGCCCCCGGGGGGAGAGCACAGATACGCAGTATTTT
TRBV11-2,-,TRBJ2-7,-,CASSLAQGYEQYF,TGTGCCAGCAGCTTAGCCCAGGGCTACGAGCAGTACTTC
TRBV9,-,TRBJ2-5,-,CASSAQGWQETQYF,TGTGCCAGCAGCGCACAGGGTTGGCAAGAGACCCAGTACTTC
TRBV2,-,TRBJ1-2,few,CASSVGGGYTF,TGTGCCAGCAGTGTCGGGGGTGGCTACACCTTC
TRBV18,-,TRBJ1-3,-,CAAGSVSGNTIYF,TGTGCCGCAGGGAGCGTCTCTGGAAACACCATATATTTT
TRBV28,TRBD1,TRBJ2-5,-,CASSTTGGLGTQYF,TGTGCCAGCAGTACAACAGGGGGTTTAGGGACCCAGTACTTC
TRBV2,-,TRBJ1-4,-,CASTARQRGNEKLFF,TGTGCCAGCACCGCCCGCCAGAGAGGAAATGAAAAACTGTTTTTT
TRBV5-1,TRBD1,TRBJ2-1,-,CASSLGQGAIEQFF,TGCGCCAGCAGCTTGGGGCAGGGGGCTATTGAGCAGTTCTTC
TRBV18,-,TRBJ1-3,-,CASSPSRSHSGNTIYF,TGTGCCAGCTCACCTTCCAGGAGCCACTCTGGAAACACCATATATTTT
TRBV6-5,TRBD2,TRBJ2-2,-,CASSLLAGEGGELFF,TGTGCCAGCAGCCTACTAGCGGGAGAGGGCGGGGAGCTGTTTTTT
TRBV6-1,-,TRBJ2-5,-,CASTDPKVETQYF,TGTGCCAGCACCGACCCTAAAGTCGAGACCCAGTACTTC
TRBV7-2,-,TRBJ2-5,-,CASSFRGAQETQYF,TGTGCCAGCAGCTTCAGGGGGGCACAAGAGACCCAGTACTTC
TRBV2,-,TRBJ2-5,-,CASSRQTQETQYF,TGTGCCAGCAGCCGACAGACTCAAGAGACCCAGTACTTC
TRBV28,-,TRBJ2-3,-,CASSFDSYTDTQYF,TGTGCCAGCAGTTTTGACAGTTACACAGATACGCAGTATTTT
TRBV5-1,TRBD2,TRBJ2-5,once,CASSSSTSGGVDQYF,TGCGCCAGCAGCTCCTCGACTAGCGGGGGGGTTGACCAGTACTTC
TRBV15,-,TRBJ1-2,-,CATSRPPGSKTNYGYTF,TGTGCCACCAGCAGACCCCCGGGGAGCAAAACTAACTATGGCTACACCTTC
TRBV19,-,TRBJ2-1,-,CASSLSSYNEQFF,TGTGCCAGTAGCTTGAGCTCCTACAATGAGCAGTTCTTC
TRBV18,TRBD1,TRBJ1-1,-,CASSPRGQKNTEAFF,TGTGCCAGCTCACCAAGGGGGCAGAAAAACACTGAAGCTTTCTTT
TRBV18,TRBD2,TRBJ2-7,once,CASSLSGTSGYEQYF,TGTGCCAGCTCACTCTCCGGGACTAGCGGGTACGAGCAGTACTTC
TRBV29-1,TRBD1,TRBJ1-2,-,CSVGRDSLYGYTF,TGCAGCGTTGGGAGGGACAGCCTCTATGGCTACACCTTC
TRBV9,TRBD1,TRBJ1-2,-,CASSVAQGVSGYTF,TGTGCCAGCAGCGTAGCGCAGGGGGTTAGCGGCTACACCTTC
TRBV28,-,TRBJ1-1,-,CASSLIRVYTEAFF,TGTGCCAGCAGTTTGATTCGGGTGTACACTGAAGCTTTCTTT
TRBV7-6,TRBD2,TRBJ2-1,-,CASSSARLAIVHNEQFF,TGTGCCAGCAGCTCCGCCCGACTAGCTATAGTACACAATGAGCAGTTCTTC
TRBV5-6,TRBD1,TRBJ1-2,-,CASSLTFRTGEVGYTF,TGTGCCAGCAGCTTGACCTTTCGGACAGGGGAGGTTGGCTACACCTTC
TRBV2,TRBD1,TRBJ2-3,-,CASSASGTDTDTQYF,TGTGCCAGCAGTGCTTCCGGGACAGACACAGATACGCAGTATTTT
TRBV7-2,-,TRBJ1-1,-,CASSLVAAPNTEAFF,TGTGCCAGCAGCTTAGTGGCGGCGCCCAACACTGAAGCTTTCTTT
TRBV9,-,TRBJ2-2,-,CASSIDSGNTGELFF,TGTGCCAGCAGCATTGACAGTGGGAACACCGGGGAGCTGTTTTTT
TRBV2,TRBD2,TRBJ2-1,-,CASGERGLTYNEQFF,TGTGCCAGCGGTGAGCGGGGGCTAACCTACAATGAGCAGTTCTTC
TRBV6-4,-,TRBJ2-7,-,CASSERAGYEQYF,TGTGCCAGCAGTGAACGGGCAGGCTACGAGCAGTACTTC
TRBV7-8,TRBD1,TRBJ2-7,-,CASSLGGQGSEQYF,TGTGCCAGCAGCTTAGGGGGACAGGGAAGCGAGCAGTACTTC
TRBV6-4,TRBD2,TRBJ2-3,-,CASSAELAGVSDTQYF,TGTGCCAGCAGTGCCGAACTAGCGGGAGTGTCAGATACGCAGTATTTT
TRBV7-2,-,TRBJ2-3,-,CASSWALTDTQYF,TGTGCCAGCAGCTGGGCTCTCACAGATACGCAGTATTTT
TRBV5-4,TRBD2,TRBJ2-7,few,CASSISSGRATYEQYF,TGTGCCAGCAGCATCTCTAGCGGGAGGGCTACCTACGAGCAGTACTTC
TRBV28,TRBD1,TRBJ1-4,once,CASSPDREGPEKLFF,TGTGCCAGCAGTCCTGACAGGGAAGGGCCTGAAAAACTGTTTTTT
TRBV28,-,TRBJ1-1,-,CASSLPYRDHTEAFF,TGTGCCAGCAGTTTGCCTTACAGGGATCACACTGAAGCTTTCTTT
TRBV6-1,TRBD2,TRBJ2-1,-,CASSERQGGGADLRFF,TGTGCCAGCAGTGAACGGCAGGGCGGGGGAGCGGATTTACGGTTCTTC
TRBV28,-,TRBJ2-7,-,CASTTRVYEQYF,TGTGCCAGCACCACCCGGGTTTACGAGCAGTACTTC
TRBV6-1,-,TRBJ1-4,-,CASRPSWGSGEKLFF,TGTGCCAGCAGACCCTCCTGGGGGTCGGGCGAAAAACTGTTTTTT
TRBV9,-,TRBJ1-2,-,CASSAEWLGGYTF,TGTGCCAGCAGCGCAGAGTGGTTAGGGGGCTACACCTTC
TRBV11-3,TRBD2,TRBJ2-3,-,CASSLEGTSGTDTQYF,TGTGCCAGCAGCTTAGAGGGGACTAGCGGCACAGATACGCAGTATTTT
TRBV5-6,TRBD1,TRBJ2-2,-,CASSLGTGNTGELFF,TGTGCCAGCAGCTTGGGGACAGGGAACACCGGGGAGCTGTTTTTT
TRBV29-1,-,TRBJ1-4,-,CSVERGEKLFF,TGCAGCGTTGAAAGGGGTGAAAAACTGTTTTTT
TRBV4-3,TRBD1,TRBJ1-3,-,CASSQGPGGSSGNTIYF,TGCGCCAGCAGCCAAGGCCCAGGGGGTTCCTCTGGAAACACCATATATTTT
TRBV6-1,TRBD1,TRBJ1-1,-,CASTRGPTEAFF,TGTGCCAGCACCAGGGGGCCCACTGAAGCTTTCTTT
TRBV7-2,TRBD1,TRBJ1-1,-,CASNKGAATEAFF,TGTGCCAGCAACAAGGGGGCGGCCACTGAAGCTTTCTTT
TRBV5-1,-,TRBJ2-2,-,CASSALSGPNTGELFF,TGCGCCAGCAGCGCCCTTAGCGGCCCGAACACCGGGGAGCTGTTTTTT